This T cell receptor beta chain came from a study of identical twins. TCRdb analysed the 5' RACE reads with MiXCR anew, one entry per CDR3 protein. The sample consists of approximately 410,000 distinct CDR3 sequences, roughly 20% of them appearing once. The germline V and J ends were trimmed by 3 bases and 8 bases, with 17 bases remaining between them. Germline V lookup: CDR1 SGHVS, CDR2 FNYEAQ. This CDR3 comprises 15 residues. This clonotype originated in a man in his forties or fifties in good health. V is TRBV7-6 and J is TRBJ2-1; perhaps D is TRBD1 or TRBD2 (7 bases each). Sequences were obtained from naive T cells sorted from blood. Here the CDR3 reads CASSFPGQRDDEQFF. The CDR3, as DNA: TGTGCCAGCAGCTTTCCGGGACAGCGGGATGATGAGCAGTTCTTC.